These T cell receptor beta chains were read from a single sample in a study of cytomegalovirus exposure and HLA in healthy donors. Method: immunoSEQ multiplex PCR; TCRdb's copy keeps in-frame clones and lacks some. The sample includes 120,000 to 150,000 clones, 77% of them seen just once. The sequenced sample consisted of PBMCs. The receptors originated from a female donor in good health and CMV-seronegative. The CDR3 runs from the conserved cysteine through the conserved F or W. The order of the fields is J gene, V gene, CDR3 protein.

J gene: TRBJ1-4
V gene: TRBV27
CDR3 protein: CASSQRGEKLFF

J gene: TRBJ1-2
V gene: TRBV11-2
CDR3 protein: CASSSSRKQGDYGYTF

J gene: TRBJ2-3
V gene: TRBV29-1
CDR3 protein: CSVAFDTQYF

J gene: TRBJ2-7
V gene: TRBV28
CDR3 protein: CASSYPLYEQYF

J gene: TRBJ1-1
V gene: TRBV7-6
CDR3 protein: CASSLDQGFDTEAFF

J gene: TRBJ1-1
V gene: TRBV28
CDR3 protein: CASRLRTVTEAFF

J gene: TRBJ1-1
V gene: TRBV6-1
CDR3 protein: CASSDNRQGGTEAFF

J gene: TRBJ1-1
V gene: TRBV13
CDR3 protein: CASSLRNTEAFF

J gene: TRBJ2-3
V gene: TRBV2
CDR3 protein: CASSDQNTDTQYF

J gene: TRBJ2-1
V gene: TRBV9
CDR3 protein: CASSVTSIIHNEQFF

J gene: TRBJ2-5
V gene: TRBV15
CDR3 protein: CATSTGSQETQYF

J gene: TRBJ2-7
V gene: TRBV19
CDR3 protein: CASSIGGQGIYEQYF

J gene: TRBJ1-6
V gene: TRBV2
CDR3 protein: CASSADRPDSPLHF

J gene: TRBJ2-5
V gene: TRBV18
CDR3 protein: CASSPRDRGIETQYF

J gene: TRBJ1-1
V gene: TRBV18
CDR3 protein: CASSSGGRNTEAFF

J gene: TRBJ1-3
V gene: TRBV11-2
CDR3 protein: CASSLDGGSGNTIYF

J gene: TRBJ1-2
V gene: TRBV2
CDR3 protein: CASSEFRDYGYTF

J gene: TRBJ2-1
V gene: TRBV5-4
CDR3 protein: CASSSGVAFYNEQFF

J gene: TRBJ2-2
V gene: TRBV29-1
CDR3 protein: CSVPHMASNTGELFF

J gene: TRBJ2-5
V gene: TRBV7-6
CDR3 protein: CASTRAGYQETQYF

J gene: TRBJ1-3
V gene: TRBV18
CDR3 protein: CASSPTTGVKGNTIYF

J gene: TRBJ2-7
V gene: TRBV7-8
CDR3 protein: CASSLDNRFSYEQYF

J gene: TRBJ1-1
V gene: TRBV7-3
CDR3 protein: CASSPRQGSFAFF

J gene: -
V gene: TRBV6-5
CDR3 protein: CASSVGLAGVYEQYF

J gene: TRBJ1-2
V gene: TRBV7-2
CDR3 protein: CASSLEPGGYYGYTF

J gene: TRBJ2-1
V gene: TRBV5-1
CDR3 protein: CASSSAGTSVHNEQFF

J gene: TRBJ2-3
V gene: TRBV2
CDR3 protein: CASTPSGDRDPDTQYF

J gene: TRBJ1-1
V gene: TRBV5-4
CDR3 protein: CASSFEIQGAEAFF

J gene: TRBJ2-6
V gene: TRBV5-1
CDR3 protein: CASSTSSGANVLTF